This TCR beta chain was captured in a study of blood T cell repertoires in COVID-19. For the study at large: Italy, Spain and the United States were the sources of the convalescent and acute COVID-19 samples. T cells, B-cell-depleted T cells, or PBMCs supplied cDNA or gDNA.

Authors' processing steps: Amplified reference gene primers provided the basis for estimating nucleated cell counts. The data were produced by immunoSEQ multiplex PCR, yet TCRdb's version contains in-frame clones alone and is incomplete. V and J calls and clone size come straight from that table; D and trimming were deduced from the DNA. In the table there are approximately 260,000 clones, 82% of which are singletons. This CDR3 comprises 15 residues. Per the germline V gene, CDR1 is LNHDA and CDR2 is SQIVND (reference sequence). V was pared by 3 bases and J by 3 bases, with 14 bases between. The specimen sequenced was peripheral blood. V is TRBV19 and J is TRBJ2-5, with D possibly TRBD1 on 5 matching bases. The origin of this receptor is a woman aged 60 to 75 with active or convalescent COVID-19. The CDR3 nucleotides read TGTGCCAGTAGTATCGACAGAATAGGGAAAGAGACCCAGTACTTC. Translation gives CASSIDRIGKETQYF.